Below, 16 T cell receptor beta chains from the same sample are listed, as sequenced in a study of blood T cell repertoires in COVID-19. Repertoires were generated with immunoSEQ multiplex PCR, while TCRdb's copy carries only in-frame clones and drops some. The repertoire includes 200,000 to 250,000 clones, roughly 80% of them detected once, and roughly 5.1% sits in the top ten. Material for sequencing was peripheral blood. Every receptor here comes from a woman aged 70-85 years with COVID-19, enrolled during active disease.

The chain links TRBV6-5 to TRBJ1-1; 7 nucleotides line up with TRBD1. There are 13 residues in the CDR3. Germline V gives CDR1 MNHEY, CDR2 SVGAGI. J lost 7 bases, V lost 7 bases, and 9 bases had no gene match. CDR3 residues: CASNDRDRLEAFF. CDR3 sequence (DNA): TGTGCCAGCAACGACCGGGACAGACTTGAAGCTTTCTTT.

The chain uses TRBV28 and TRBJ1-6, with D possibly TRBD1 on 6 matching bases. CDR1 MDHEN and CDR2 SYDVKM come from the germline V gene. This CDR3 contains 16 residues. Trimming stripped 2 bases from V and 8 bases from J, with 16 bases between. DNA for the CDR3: TGTGCCAGCAGTTTAAAGAGACAGGTAAGAGATTCACCCCTCCACTTT. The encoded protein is CASSLKRQVRDSPLHF. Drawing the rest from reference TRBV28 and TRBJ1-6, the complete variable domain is DVKVTQSSRYLVKRTGEKVFLECVQDMDHENMFWYRQDPGLGLRLIYFSYDVKMKEKGDIPEGYSVSREKKERFSLILESASTNQTSMYLCASSLKRQVRDSPLHFGNGTRLTVT.

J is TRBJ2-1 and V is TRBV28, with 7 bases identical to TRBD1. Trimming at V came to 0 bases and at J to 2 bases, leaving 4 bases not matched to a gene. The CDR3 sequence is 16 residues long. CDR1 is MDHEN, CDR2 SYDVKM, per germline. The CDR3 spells CASSLWAGTAYNEQFF. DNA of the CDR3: TGTGCCAGCAGTTTATGGGCCGGGACAGCCTACAATGAGCAGTTCTTC.

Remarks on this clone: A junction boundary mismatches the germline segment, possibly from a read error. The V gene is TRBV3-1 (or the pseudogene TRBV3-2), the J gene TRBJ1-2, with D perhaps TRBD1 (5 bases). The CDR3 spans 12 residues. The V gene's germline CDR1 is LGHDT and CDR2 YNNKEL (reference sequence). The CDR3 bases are TGTGCCAGCAGCCAAGTTCCGGGAGACAGCGTCTTC. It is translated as CASSQVPGDSVF.

This chain's CDR3 is CATSPPDSYNEQFF. The CDR3 DNA is TGTGCCACCAGTCCCCCCGACAGCTACAATGAGCAGTTCTTC. The rearrangement links TRBV24-1 to TRBJ2-1; D might be TRBD1 (5 bases). Germline assignment: CDR1 KGHDR and CDR2 SFDVKD. This CDR3 region has 14 residues. The germline V and J ends were trimmed by 6 bases and 3 bases, with 11 bases remaining between them.

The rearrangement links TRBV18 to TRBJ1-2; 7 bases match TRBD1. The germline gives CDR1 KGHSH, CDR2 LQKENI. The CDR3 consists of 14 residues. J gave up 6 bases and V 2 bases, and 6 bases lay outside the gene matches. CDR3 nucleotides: TGTGCCAGCTCACCAGGGGAGACAGGGCATGGCTACACCTTC. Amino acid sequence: CASSPGETGHGYTF.

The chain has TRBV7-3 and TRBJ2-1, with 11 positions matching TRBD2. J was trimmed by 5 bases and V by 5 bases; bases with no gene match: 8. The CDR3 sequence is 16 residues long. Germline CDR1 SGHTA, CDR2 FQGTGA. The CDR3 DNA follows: TGTGCCAGCAGCCTTACGCTAGCGGGAGGAAACAATGAGCAGTTCTTC. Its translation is CASSLTLAGGNNEQFF.

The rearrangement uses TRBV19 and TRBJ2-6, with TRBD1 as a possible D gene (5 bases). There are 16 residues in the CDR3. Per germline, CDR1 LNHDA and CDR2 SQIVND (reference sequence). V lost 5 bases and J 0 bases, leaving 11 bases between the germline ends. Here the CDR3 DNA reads TGTGCCAGTAGTTCCATTGGGGCCTCTGGGGCCAACGTCCTGACTTTC. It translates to CASSSIGASGANVLTF.

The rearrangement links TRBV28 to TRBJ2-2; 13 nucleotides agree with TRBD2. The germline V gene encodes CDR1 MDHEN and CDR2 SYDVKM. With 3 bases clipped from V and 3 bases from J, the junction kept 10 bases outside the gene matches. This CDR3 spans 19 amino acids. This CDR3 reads CASSLGGGLAGDYTGELFF. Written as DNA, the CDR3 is TGTGCCAGCAGTTTGGGGGGAGGACTAGCGGGAGACTACACCGGGGAGCTGTTTTTT.

CDR3 DNA sequence: TGTGCCAGCTCACCGCTCCAGGGGGAAGGTGGCTACACCTTC. Its protein product is CASSPLQGEGGYTF. This chain links TRBV18 with TRBJ1-2; 7 bases are shared with TRBD1. Germline V lookup: CDR1 KGHSH, CDR2 LQKENI. V was clipped by 3 bases and J by 7 bases; unmatched bases: 8. CDR3 length: 14 amino acids.

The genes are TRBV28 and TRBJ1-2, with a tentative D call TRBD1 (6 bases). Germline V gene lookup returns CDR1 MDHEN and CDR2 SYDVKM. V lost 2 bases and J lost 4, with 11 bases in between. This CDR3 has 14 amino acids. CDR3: CASSLDRTIYGYTF. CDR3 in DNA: TGTGCCAGCAGTTTAGACAGGACAATCTATGGCTACACCTTC.

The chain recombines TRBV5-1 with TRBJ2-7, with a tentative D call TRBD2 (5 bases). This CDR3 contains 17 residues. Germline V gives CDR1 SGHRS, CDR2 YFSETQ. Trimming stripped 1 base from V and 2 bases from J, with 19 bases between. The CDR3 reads CASSLNLLGSSAYEQYF. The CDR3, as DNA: TGCGCCAGCAGCTTGAACCTACTAGGGTCTTCAGCCTACGAGCAGTACTTC. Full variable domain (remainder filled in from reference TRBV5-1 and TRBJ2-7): KAGVTQTPRYLIKTRGQQVTLSCSPISGHRSVSWYQQTPGQGLQFLFEYFSETQRNKGNFPGRFSGRQFSNSRSEMNVSTLELGDSALYLCASSLNLLGSSAYEQYFGPGTRLTVT.

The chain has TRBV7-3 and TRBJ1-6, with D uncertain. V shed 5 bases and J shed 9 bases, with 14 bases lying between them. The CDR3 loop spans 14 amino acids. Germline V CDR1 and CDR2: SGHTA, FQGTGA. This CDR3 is CASSMQADGSPLHF. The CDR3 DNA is TGTGCCAGCAGCATGCAGGCTGATGGTTCACCCCTCCACTTT.

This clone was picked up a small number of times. CDR3 loop: CASSQARGRVYEQYF. The CDR3 nucleotides are TGTGCCAGCAGCCAAGCAAGGGGGCGCGTCTACGAGCAGTACTTC. The chain combines TRBV16 with TRBJ2-7, with 7 bases identical to TRBD1. The germline gives CDR1 KGHSY, CDR2 FQNENV. The CDR3 consists of 15 residues. V lost 2 bases, J lost 3 bases, and 7 bases stayed unmatched.

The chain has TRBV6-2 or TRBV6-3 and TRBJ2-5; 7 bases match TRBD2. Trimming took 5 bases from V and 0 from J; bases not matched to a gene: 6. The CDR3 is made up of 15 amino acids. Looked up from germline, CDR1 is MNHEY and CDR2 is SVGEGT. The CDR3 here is CASSAGRRNQETQYF. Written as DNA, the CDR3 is TGTGCCAGCAGTGCCGGGAGGAGGAACCAAGAGACCCAGTACTTC.

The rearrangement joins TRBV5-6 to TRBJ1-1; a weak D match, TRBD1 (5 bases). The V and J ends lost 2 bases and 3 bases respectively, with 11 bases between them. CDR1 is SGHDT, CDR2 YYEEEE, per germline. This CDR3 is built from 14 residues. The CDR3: CASSLRRDHTEAFF. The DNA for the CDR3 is TGTGCCAGCAGCTTACGGAGGGACCACACTGAAGCTTTCTTT.